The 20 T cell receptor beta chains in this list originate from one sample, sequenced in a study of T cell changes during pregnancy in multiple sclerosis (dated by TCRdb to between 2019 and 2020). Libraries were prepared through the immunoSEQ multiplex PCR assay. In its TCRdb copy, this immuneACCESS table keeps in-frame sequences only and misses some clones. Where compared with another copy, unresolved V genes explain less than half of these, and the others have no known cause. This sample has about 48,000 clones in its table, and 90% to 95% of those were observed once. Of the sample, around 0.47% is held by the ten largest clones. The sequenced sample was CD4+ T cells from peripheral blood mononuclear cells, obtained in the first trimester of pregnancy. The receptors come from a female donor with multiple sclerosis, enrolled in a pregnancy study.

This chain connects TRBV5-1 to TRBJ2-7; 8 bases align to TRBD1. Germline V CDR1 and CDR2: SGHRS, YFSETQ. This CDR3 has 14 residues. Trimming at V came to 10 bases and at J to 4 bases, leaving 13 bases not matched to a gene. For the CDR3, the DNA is TGCGCCTGTAGGCTGGGGCAGGGGGCTTACGAGCAGTACTTC. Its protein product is CACRLGQGAYEQYF.

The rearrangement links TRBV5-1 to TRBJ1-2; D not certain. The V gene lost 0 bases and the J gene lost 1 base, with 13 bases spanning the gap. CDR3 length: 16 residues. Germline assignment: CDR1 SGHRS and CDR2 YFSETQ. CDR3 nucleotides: TGCGCCAGCAGCTTGGGCCCCCCAACAGTTAACTATGGCTACACCTTC. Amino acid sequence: CASSLGPPTVNYGYTF.

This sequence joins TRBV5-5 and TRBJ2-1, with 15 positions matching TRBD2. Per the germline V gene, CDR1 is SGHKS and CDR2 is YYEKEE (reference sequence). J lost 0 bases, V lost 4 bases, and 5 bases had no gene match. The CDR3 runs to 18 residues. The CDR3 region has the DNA TGTGCCAGCAGCGGGGGACTAGCGGGGGGAAGCTCCTACAATGAGCAGTTCTTC. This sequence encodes CASSGGLAGGSSYNEQFF.

The CDR3, as DNA: TGTGCCAGCAGCTTCCAGAGCGGGGGCACAGATACGCAGTATTTT. Its translation is CASSFQSGGTDTQYF. The J gene is TRBJ2-3, the V gene TRBV11-3, with 7 bases matching TRBD2. The junction had 4 bases not matched to a gene; V was cut back by 3 bases and J by 1 base. Germline values: CDR1 SGHNT, CDR2 YENEEA. This CDR3 has 15 amino acids.

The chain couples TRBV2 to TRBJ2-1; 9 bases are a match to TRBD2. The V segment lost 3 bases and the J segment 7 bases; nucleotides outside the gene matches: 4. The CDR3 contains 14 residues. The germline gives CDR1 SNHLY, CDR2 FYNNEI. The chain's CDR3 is CASSELAGMNEQFF. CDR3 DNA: TGTGCCAGCAGTGAGCTAGCGGGGATGAATGAGCAGTTCTTC. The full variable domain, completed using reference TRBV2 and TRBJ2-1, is EPEVTQTPSHQVTQMGQEVILRCVPISNHLYFYWYRQILGQKVEFLVSFYNNEISEKSEIFDDQFSVERPDGSNFTLKIRSTKLEDSAMYFCASSELAGMNEQFFGPGTRLTVL.

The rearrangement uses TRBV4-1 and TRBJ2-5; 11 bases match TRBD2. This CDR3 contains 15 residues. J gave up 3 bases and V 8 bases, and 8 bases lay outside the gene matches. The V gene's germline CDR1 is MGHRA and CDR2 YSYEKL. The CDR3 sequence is CASGRLAGNKETQYF. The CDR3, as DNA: TGCGCCAGCGGTAGACTAGCGGGGAACAAAGAGACCCAGTACTTC.

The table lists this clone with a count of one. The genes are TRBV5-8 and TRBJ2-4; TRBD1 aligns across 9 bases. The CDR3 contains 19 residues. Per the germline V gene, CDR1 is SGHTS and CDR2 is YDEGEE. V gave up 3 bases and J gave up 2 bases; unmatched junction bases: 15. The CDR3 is CASSSPPGQGGRTKNIQYF. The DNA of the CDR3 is TGTGCCAGCAGCTCCCCTCCGGGACAGGGAGGGAGAACCAAAAACATTCAGTACTTC. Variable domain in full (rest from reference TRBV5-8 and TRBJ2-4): EAGVTQSPTHLIKTRGQQATLRCSPISGHTSVYWYQQALGLGLQFLLWYDEGEERNRGNFPPRFSGRQFPNYSSELNVNALELEDSALYLCASSSPPGQGGRTKNIQYFGAGTRLSVL.

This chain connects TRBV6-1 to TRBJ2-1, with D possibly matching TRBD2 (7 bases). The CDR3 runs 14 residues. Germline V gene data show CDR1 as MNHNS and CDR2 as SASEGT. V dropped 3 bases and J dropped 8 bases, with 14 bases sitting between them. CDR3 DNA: TGTGCCAGCAGTGACGGGGGGCTCTCCTATGAGCAGTTCTTC. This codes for CASSDGGLSYEQFF.

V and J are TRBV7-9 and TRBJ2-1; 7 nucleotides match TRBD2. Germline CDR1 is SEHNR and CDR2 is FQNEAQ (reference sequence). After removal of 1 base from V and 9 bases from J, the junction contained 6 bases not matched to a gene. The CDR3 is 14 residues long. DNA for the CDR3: TGTGCCAGCAGCTTAGTAGCTGGGAGGGGTGAGCAGTTCTTC. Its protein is CASSLVAGRGEQFF. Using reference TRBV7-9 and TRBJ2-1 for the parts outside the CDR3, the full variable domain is DTGVSQNPRHKITKRGQNVTFRCDPISEHNRLYWYRQTLGQGPEFLTYFQNEAQLEKSRLLSDRFSAERPKGSFSTLEIQRTEQGDSAMYLCASSLVAGRGEQFFGPGTRLTVL.

CDR3 loop: CAIRRDRVKVGELFF. For the CDR3, the DNA is TGTGCCATCAGACGAGACAGGGTTAAGGTCGGGGAGCTGTTTTTT. The V call is TRBV10-3, the J call TRBJ2-2, with 7 bases fitting TRBD1. The CDR3 covers 15 residues. Trimming took 6 bases from V and 7 from J; bases not matched to a gene: 11. Germline V CDR1 and CDR2: ENHRY, SYGVKD.

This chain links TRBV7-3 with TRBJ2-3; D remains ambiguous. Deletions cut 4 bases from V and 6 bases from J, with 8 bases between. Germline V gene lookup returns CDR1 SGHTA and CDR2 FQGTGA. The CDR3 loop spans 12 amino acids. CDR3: CASSSLSDTQYF. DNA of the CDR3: TGTGCCAGCAGCTCCCTTAGCGATACGCAGTATTTT.

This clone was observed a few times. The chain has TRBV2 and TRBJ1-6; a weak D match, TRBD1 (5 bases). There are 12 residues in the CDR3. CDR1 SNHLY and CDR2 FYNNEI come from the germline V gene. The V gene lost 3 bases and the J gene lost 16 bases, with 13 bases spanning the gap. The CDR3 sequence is CASSEGFRVLHF. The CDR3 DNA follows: TGTGCCAGCAGTGAGGGATTCAGGGTTCTCCACTTT. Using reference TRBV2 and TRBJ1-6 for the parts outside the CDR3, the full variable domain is EPEVTQTPSHQVTQMGQEVILRCVPISNHLYFYWYRQILGQKVEFLVSFYNNEISEKSEIFDDQFSVERPDGSNFTLKIRSTKLEDSAMYFCASSEGFRVLHFGNGTRLTVT.

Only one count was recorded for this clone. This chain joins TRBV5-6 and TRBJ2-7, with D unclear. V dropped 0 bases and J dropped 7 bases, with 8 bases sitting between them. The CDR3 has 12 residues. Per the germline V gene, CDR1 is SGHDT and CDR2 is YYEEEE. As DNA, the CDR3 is TGTGCCAGCAGCTTGGGGCCCGGGGAGCAGTACTTC. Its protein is CASSLGPGEQYF. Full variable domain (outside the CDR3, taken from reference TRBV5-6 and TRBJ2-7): DAGVTQSPTHLIKTRGQQVTLRCSPKSGHDTVSWYQQALGQGPQFIFQYYEEEERQRGNFPDRFSGHQFPNYSSELNVNALLLGDSALYLCASSLGPGEQYFGPGTRLTVT.

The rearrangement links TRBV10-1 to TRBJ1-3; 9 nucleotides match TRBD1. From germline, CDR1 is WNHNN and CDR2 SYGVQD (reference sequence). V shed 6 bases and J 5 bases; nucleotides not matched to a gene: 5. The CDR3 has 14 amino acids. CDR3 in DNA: TGCGCCAGCAGCCCAGGGACAGGGAGAAACACCATATATTTT. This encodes CASSPGTGRNTIYF.

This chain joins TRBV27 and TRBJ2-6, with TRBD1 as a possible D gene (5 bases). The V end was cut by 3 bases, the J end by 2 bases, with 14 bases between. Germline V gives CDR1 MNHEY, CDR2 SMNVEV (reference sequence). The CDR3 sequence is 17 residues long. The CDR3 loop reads CASSLWGKGTGANVLTF. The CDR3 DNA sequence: TGTGCCAGCAGTTTGTGGGGAAAGGGGACTGGGGCCAACGTCCTGACTTTC.

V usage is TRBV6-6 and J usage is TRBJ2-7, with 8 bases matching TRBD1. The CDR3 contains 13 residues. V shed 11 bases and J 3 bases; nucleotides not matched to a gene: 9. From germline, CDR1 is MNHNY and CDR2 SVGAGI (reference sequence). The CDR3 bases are TGTGCCGCCTCCCGGACAGGGTTCTACGAGCAGTACTTC. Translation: CAASRTGFYEQYF.

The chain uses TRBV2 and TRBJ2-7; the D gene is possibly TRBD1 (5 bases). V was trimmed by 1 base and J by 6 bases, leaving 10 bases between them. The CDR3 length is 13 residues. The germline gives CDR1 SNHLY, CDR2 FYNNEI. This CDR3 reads CASSEDRLGEQYF. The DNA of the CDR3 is TGTGCCAGCAGTGAAGACAGGTTAGGCGAGCAGTACTTC.

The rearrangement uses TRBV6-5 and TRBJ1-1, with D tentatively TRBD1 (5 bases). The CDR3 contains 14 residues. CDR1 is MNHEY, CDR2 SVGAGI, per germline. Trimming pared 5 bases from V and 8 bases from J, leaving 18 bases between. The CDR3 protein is CASSPPRGYGEAFF. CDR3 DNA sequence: TGTGCCAGCAGTCCCCCACGGGGGTACGGGGAAGCTTTCTTT.

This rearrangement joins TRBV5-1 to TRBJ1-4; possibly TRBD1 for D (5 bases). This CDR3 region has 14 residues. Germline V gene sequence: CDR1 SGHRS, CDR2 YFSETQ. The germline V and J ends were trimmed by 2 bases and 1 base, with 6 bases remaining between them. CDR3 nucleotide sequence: TGCGCCAGCAGCTTAACAGGAACTAATGAAAAACTGTTTTTT. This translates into CASSLTGTNEKLFF. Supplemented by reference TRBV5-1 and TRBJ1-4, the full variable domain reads KAGVTQTPRYLIKTRGQQVTLSCSPISGHRSVSWYQQTPGQGLQFLFEYFSETQRNKGNFPGRFSGRQFSNSRSEMNVSTLELGDSALYLCASSLTGTNEKLFFGSGTQLSVL.

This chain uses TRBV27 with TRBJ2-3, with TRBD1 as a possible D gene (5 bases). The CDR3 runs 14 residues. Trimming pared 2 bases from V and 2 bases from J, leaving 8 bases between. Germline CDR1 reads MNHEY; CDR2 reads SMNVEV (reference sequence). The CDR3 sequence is CASSLDSHTDTQYF. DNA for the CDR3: TGTGCCAGCAGTTTAGACAGCCACACAGATACGCAGTATTTT.